This is a list of T cell receptor beta chains from one sample in a study of blood T cells in healthy people across ages. Each CDR3 protein is one row after TCRdb ran MiXCR on the 5' RACE reads. Among hundreds of thousands of distinct CDR3 sequences, roughly three fifths were seen once, and the ten largest hold 30% to 40%. Sequenced: blood. All receptors derive from a man aged 55 to 70 in good health. Each CDR3 is given with its conserved first and last residue. The D gene is left open where the match is weak. Clone size is shown for a subset of rows, as once, few, many or a class of expanded clone.

abundance: few
d_gene: .
j_gene: TRBJ2-5
v_gene: TRBV3-1
CDR3aa: CATVGGAWETQYF
CDR3nt: TGTGCCACGGTGGGCGGGGCGTGGGAGACCCAGTACTTC

abundance: .
d_gene: .
j_gene: TRBJ1-1
v_gene: TRBV6-5
CDR3aa: CASSFRGETEAFF
CDR3nt: TGTGCCAGCAGTTTCAGGGGCGAGACTGAAGCTTTCTTT

abundance: few
d_gene: TRBD2
j_gene: TRBJ2-1
v_gene: TRBV18
CDR3aa: CASSTAGGFGNEQFF
CDR3nt: TGTGCCAGCTCAACCGCGGGGGGCTTTGGCAATGAGCAGTTCTTC

abundance: few
d_gene: .
j_gene: TRBJ2-3
v_gene: TRBV20-1
CDR3aa: CSARHGARDTQYF
CDR3nt: TGCAGTGCTAGACATGGGGCAAGAGATACGCAGTATTTT

abundance: .
d_gene: TRBD1
j_gene: TRBJ2-3
v_gene: TRBV11-2
CDR3aa: CASSSDSDRPDTQYF
CDR3nt: TGTGCCAGCAGCTCTGACTCGGACAGGCCAGATACGCAGTATTTT

abundance: few
d_gene: TRBD2
j_gene: TRBJ2-2
v_gene: TRBV29-1
CDR3aa: CSAGLAGANTGELFF
CDR3nt: TGCAGCGCCGGACTAGCGGGGGCGAACACCGGGGAGCTGTTTTTT

abundance: .
d_gene: .
j_gene: TRBJ2-5
v_gene: TRBV7-8
CDR3aa: CASSEQVQRVETQYF
CDR3nt: TGTGCCAGCAGCGAACAGGTCCAACGGGTGGAGACCCAGTACTTC

abundance: .
d_gene: .
j_gene: TRBJ2-1
v_gene: TRBV4-2
CDR3aa: CASSKGFRASNEQFF
CDR3nt: TGTGCCAGCAGCAAGGGGTTCCGAGCTTCCAATGAGCAGTTCTTC

abundance: .
d_gene: .
j_gene: TRBJ2-3
v_gene: TRBV13
CDR3aa: CASSLGGTDITDTQYF
CDR3nt: TGTGCCAGCAGCTTAGGCGGGACGGATATCACAGATACGCAGTATTTT

abundance: .
d_gene: TRBD2
j_gene: TRBJ2-5
v_gene: TRBV20-1
CDR3aa: CSARTLGLAGTQYF
CDR3nt: TGCAGTGCTAGAACCTTAGGACTAGCGGGGACCCAGTACTTC

abundance: .
d_gene: TRBD1
j_gene: TRBJ2-5
v_gene: TRBV6-6
CDR3aa: CASSGTGDRKTQYF
CDR3nt: TGTGCCAGCAGCGGAACTGGGGACAGAAAGACCCAGTACTTC

abundance: .
d_gene: TRBD2
j_gene: TRBJ2-6
v_gene: TRBV12-3/TRBV12-4
CDR3aa: CASSPWTSSGGANVLTF
CDR3nt: TGTGCCAGCAGCCCCTGGACTAGTTCGGGTGGGGCCAACGTCCTGACTTTC

abundance: .
d_gene: TRBD2
j_gene: TRBJ2-7
v_gene: TRBV15
CDR3aa: CATSKDGGGSYEQYF
CDR3nt: TGTGCCACCAGCAAAGACGGGGGGGGATCCTACGAGCAGTACTTC

abundance: few
d_gene: TRBD2
j_gene: TRBJ2-5
v_gene: TRBV12-5
CDR3aa: CASGLPRLAGRQETQYF
CDR3nt: TGTGCTAGTGGCCTACCCCGACTAGCGGGGAGGCAAGAGACCCAGTACTTC

abundance: many
d_gene: TRBD1
j_gene: TRBJ1-2
v_gene: TRBV4-2
CDR3aa: CASSQATDRGWGYGYTF
CDR3nt: TGTGCCAGCAGCCAAGCCACCGACAGGGGTTGGGGCTATGGCTACACCTTC

abundance: .
d_gene: .
j_gene: TRBJ1-4
v_gene: TRBV11-2
CDR3aa: CASSPRQIGEKLFF
CDR3nt: TGTGCCAGCAGCCCCCGACAGATCGGTGAAAAACTGTTTTTT

abundance: .
d_gene: TRBD1
j_gene: TRBJ2-1
v_gene: TRBV6-1
CDR3aa: CASSEMGRGTGDAEQFF
CDR3nt: TGTGCCAGCAGTGAAATGGGGCGAGGGACAGGGGATGCTGAGCAGTTCTTC

abundance: .
d_gene: TRBD2
j_gene: TRBJ2-5
v_gene: TRBV4-2
CDR3aa: CASSPGLAEGKTQYF
CDR3nt: TGTGCCAGCAGCCCGGGACTAGCCGAGGGGAAGACCCAGTACTTC

abundance: .
d_gene: .
j_gene: TRBJ2-7
v_gene: TRBV7-9
CDR3aa: CASSSSGVSYF
CDR3nt: TGTGCCAGCAGCTCCTCGGGCGTCTCGTACTTC

abundance: .
d_gene: .
j_gene: TRBJ2-7
v_gene: TRBV18
CDR3aa: CASSPPDQREQYF
CDR3nt: TGTGCCAGCTCACCACCTGATCAGCGGGAGCAGTACTTC

abundance: .
d_gene: TRBD1
j_gene: TRBJ2-3
v_gene: TRBV12-3/TRBV12-4
CDR3aa: CASSLVTGQGSETQYF
CDR3nt: TGTGCCAGCAGTTTAGTAACGGGACAGGGAAGCGAGACCCAGTATTTT

abundance: .
d_gene: TRBD1
j_gene: TRBJ2-7
v_gene: TRBV11-2
CDR3aa: CASRRSGQGAYEQYF
CDR3nt: TGTGCCAGCAGACGCTCGGGACAGGGGGCTTACGAGCAGTACTTC

abundance: few
d_gene: TRBD2
j_gene: TRBJ2-1
v_gene: TRBV5-1
CDR3aa: CASSSLAGVDNEQFF
CDR3nt: TGCGCCAGCAGCTCGCTAGCGGGAGTCGACAATGAGCAGTTCTTC

abundance: .
d_gene: .
j_gene: TRBJ2-7
v_gene: TRBV20-1
CDR3aa: CSAVQGTGNEQYF
CDR3nt: TGCAGTGCTGTTCAGGGAACGGGCAACGAGCAGTACTTC

abundance: .
d_gene: .
j_gene: TRBJ1-2
v_gene: TRBV28
CDR3aa: CASSTQVRYGYTF
CDR3nt: TGTGCCAGCAGTACACAGGTTCGCTATGGCTACACCTTC

abundance: many
d_gene: .
j_gene: TRBJ2-5
v_gene: TRBV10-3
CDR3aa: CAIARLVGETQYF
CDR3nt: TGTGCCATCGCAAGACTAGTTGGGGAGACCCAGTACTTC

abundance: .
d_gene: TRBD2
j_gene: TRBJ2-5
v_gene: TRBV5-1
CDR3aa: CASSVTGTSGVGETQYF
CDR3nt: TGCGCCAGCAGCGTTACCGGGACTAGCGGGGTAGGGGAGACCCAGTACTTC

abundance: .
d_gene: .
j_gene: TRBJ2-1
v_gene: TRBV5-1
CDR3aa: CASGASSYNEQFF
CDR3nt: TGCGCCAGCGGGGCGAGCTCCTACAATGAGCAGTTCTTC

abundance: .
d_gene: .
j_gene: TRBJ2-7
v_gene: TRBV27
CDR3aa: CASSLSDRKYEQYF
CDR3nt: TGTGCCAGCAGTTTATCGGACAGAAAGTACGAGCAGTACTTC

abundance: once
d_gene: TRBD1
j_gene: TRBJ2-5
v_gene: TRBV10-2
CDR3aa: CASSESSGTGQETQYF
CDR3nt: TGCGCCAGCAGTGAGTCGAGCGGGACAGGGCAAGAGACCCAGTACTTC

abundance: .
d_gene: .
j_gene: TRBJ1-6
v_gene: TRBV27
CDR3aa: CASRFQGSLDSPLHF
CDR3nt: TGTGCCAGCAGATTCCAGGGGAGTTTAGATTCACCCCTCCACTTT

abundance: .
d_gene: TRBD2
j_gene: TRBJ2-1
v_gene: TRBV20-1
CDR3aa: CSAARGAGAMDEQFF
CDR3nt: TGCAGTGCTGCCCGTGGAGCGGGGGCTATGGATGAGCAGTTCTTC

abundance: .
d_gene: .
j_gene: TRBJ2-2
v_gene: TRBV5-1
CDR3aa: CASSLDWENTGELFF
CDR3nt: TGCGCCAGCAGCTTGGATTGGGAGAACACCGGGGAGCTGTTTTTT

abundance: .
d_gene: TRBD1
j_gene: TRBJ2-5
v_gene: TRBV11-2
CDR3aa: CASSSQGKETQYF
CDR3nt: TGTGCCAGCAGCTCACAGGGGAAAGAGACCCAGTACTTC

abundance: .
d_gene: .
j_gene: TRBJ2-5
v_gene: TRBV20-1
CDR3aa: CSARDWGGGRETQYF
CDR3nt: TGCAGTGCTAGAGATTGGGGAGGAGGTAGGGAGACCCAGTACTTC

abundance: many
d_gene: .
j_gene: TRBJ2-7
v_gene: TRBV29-1
CDR3aa: CSVDEAYEQYF
CDR3nt: TGCAGCGTTGACGAAGCCTACGAGCAGTACTTC

abundance: .
d_gene: .
j_gene: TRBJ1-1
v_gene: TRBV7-2
CDR3aa: CASSLLAGSTEAFF
CDR3nt: TGTGCCAGCAGCTTATTGGCGGGGAGCACTGAGGCTTTCTTT

abundance: .
d_gene: TRBD1
j_gene: TRBJ1-5
v_gene: TRBV20-1
CDR3aa: CSALTGPYNQPQHF
CDR3nt: TGCAGTGCATTGACAGGGCCTTACAATCAGCCCCAGCATTTT

abundance: few
d_gene: .
j_gene: TRBJ2-7
v_gene: TRBV20-1
CDR3aa: CSAIRARSSYEQYF
CDR3nt: TGCAGTGCTATACGGGCCCGGAGCTCCTACGAGCAGTACTTC

abundance: .
d_gene: .
j_gene: TRBJ1-1
v_gene: TRBV3-1
CDR3aa: CASSQARGIMNTEAFF
CDR3nt: TGTGCCAGCAGTCAAGCGCGGGGGATCATGAACACTGAAGCTTTCTTT